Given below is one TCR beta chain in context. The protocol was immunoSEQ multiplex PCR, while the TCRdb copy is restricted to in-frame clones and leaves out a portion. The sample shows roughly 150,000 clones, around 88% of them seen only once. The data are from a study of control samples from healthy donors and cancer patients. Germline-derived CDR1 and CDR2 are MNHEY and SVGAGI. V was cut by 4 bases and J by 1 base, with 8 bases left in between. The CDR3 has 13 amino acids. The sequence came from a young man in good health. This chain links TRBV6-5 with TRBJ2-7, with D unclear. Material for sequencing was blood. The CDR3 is CASSFGRSYEQYF. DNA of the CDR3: TGTGCCAGCAGTTTCGGCAGATCCTACGAGCAGTACTTC.